This T cell receptor (beta chain) was identified in a study of radiotherapy plus CTLA-4 blockade in lung cancer. People whose metastatic non-small-cell lung cancer was chemo-refractory got focal radiation along with CTLA-4 blockade by ipilimumab. This CDR3 region has 14 residues. In germline, CDR1 is SGHVS, CDR2 FNYEAQ. The V end lost 3 bases, the J end lost 6 bases, and 12 bases lay between the germline ends. Produced via immunoSEQ multiplex PCR; TCRdb's table is partial and in-frame only. The sample records around 40,000 clones, 86% being singletons. The TCR comes from a human donor with non-small cell lung cancer whose response to radiotherapy plus ipilimumab could not be evaluated. This sample comprised peripheral blood, obtained from a patient treated with radiotherapy plus ipilimumab. The V and J genes are TRBV7-6 and TRBJ2-1, with a weak D call TRBD2 (6 bases). CDR3 protein: CASSLEGRGNEQFF. CDR3 sequence (DNA): TGTGCCAGCAGCTTGGAGGGACGGGGCAATGAGCAGTTCTTC.